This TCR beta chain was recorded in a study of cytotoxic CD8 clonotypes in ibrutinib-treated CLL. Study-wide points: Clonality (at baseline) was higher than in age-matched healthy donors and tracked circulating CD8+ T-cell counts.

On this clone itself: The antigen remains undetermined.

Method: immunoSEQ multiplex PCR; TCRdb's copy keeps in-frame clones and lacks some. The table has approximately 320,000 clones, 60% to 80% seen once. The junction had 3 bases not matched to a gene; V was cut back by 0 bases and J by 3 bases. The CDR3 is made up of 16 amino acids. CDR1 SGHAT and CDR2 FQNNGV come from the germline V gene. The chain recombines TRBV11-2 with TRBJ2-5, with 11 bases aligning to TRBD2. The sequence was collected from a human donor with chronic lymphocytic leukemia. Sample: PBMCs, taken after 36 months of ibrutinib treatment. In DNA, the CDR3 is TGTGCCAGCAGCTTAGAGCCGGGACTAGCGGAAGAGACCCAGTACTTC. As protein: CASSLEPGLAEETQYF.